Each of the 11 T cell receptor beta chains below was sequenced from the same sample in a study of shared clonotypes between healthy human individuals. Measured with immunoSEQ multiplex PCR; TCRdb has only the in-frame clones, and not every one. Counted here are over 400,000 clones, around 95% occurring once; the ten biggest clones make up about 0.06%. The sequenced material came from naive CD4+ T cells sorted from blood. The subset was: CD45RA+ positively selected. The source is a woman in her twenties or thirties in good health.

The CDR3 protein is CASSLVRRANYGYTF. CDR3 in DNA: TGTGCCAGCAGCTTAGTACGCAGGGCTAACTATGGCTACACCTTC. This chain links TRBV13 with TRBJ1-2, with D possibly TRBD1 on 5 matching bases. CDR3 length: 15 amino acids. CDR1 is PRHDT, CDR2 FYEKMQ, per germline (reference sequence). The V end was cut by 1 base, the J end by 0 bases, with 9 bases between.

This chain links TRBV7-9 with TRBJ2-7, with D possibly matching TRBD1 (5 bases). V gave up 0 bases and J gave up 3 bases, with 9 bases separating them. This CDR3 spans 14 amino acids. Germline V lookup: CDR1 SEHNR, CDR2 FQNEAQ (reference sequence). The chain's CDR3 is CASSLAGRNYEQYF. The CDR3 nucleotides are TGTGCCAGCAGCTTAGCGGGGCGGAACTACGAGCAGTACTTC. Drawing the rest from reference TRBV7-9 and TRBJ2-7, the complete variable domain is DTGVSQNPRHKITKRGQNVTFRCDPISEHNRLYWYRQTLGQGPEFLTYFQNEAQLEKSRLLSDRFSAERPKGSFSTLEIQRTEQGDSAMYLCASSLAGRNYEQYFGPGTRLTVT.

The rearrangement joins TRBV11-2 to TRBJ2-1; no definite D call. The germline V and J ends were trimmed by 1 base and 9 bases, with 13 bases remaining between them. CDR3 length: 14 residues. Germline V gene data show CDR1 as SGHAT and CDR2 as FQNNGV. The CDR3 loop is CASSLVGPPGEQFF. The DNA of the CDR3 is TGTGCCAGCAGCTTAGTCGGCCCGCCGGGTGAGCAGTTCTTC.

The V gene is TRBV4-1, the J gene TRBJ2-5, with D maybe TRBD2 (5 bases). The tail of the sequence fits TRBJ2-7 better, so the J call may be wrong. There are 15 residues in the CDR3. Germline CDR1 is MGHRA and CDR2 is YSYEKL. As DNA, the CDR3 is TGCGCCAGCAGCCAAGGGGAGCGGAAGGTATACGAGCAGTACTTC. This sequence encodes CASSQGERKVYEQYF.

In DNA, the CDR3 is TGTGCCAGCAGTACCCGGGGACAGCTATACGAGCAGTACTTC. Residues: CASSTRGQLYEQYF. This chain uses TRBV6-6 with TRBJ2-7; 7 bases fit TRBD1. CDR3 length: 14 amino acids. Germline-derived CDR1 and CDR2 are MNHNY and SVGAGI (reference sequence). With V trimmed by 5 bases and J by 4 bases, 8 bases remained unmatched.

V gene TRBV27 combines with J gene TRBJ2-1; TRBD2 matches at 13 bases. Germline CDR1 and CDR2: MNHEY and SMNVEV (reference sequence). J was trimmed by 5 bases and V by 2 bases; bases with no gene match: 9. The CDR3 contains 18 residues. The CDR3 DNA sequence: TGTGCCAGCAGTTTAAGGACTAGCGGGAGTAGAATGGACAATGAGCAGTTCTTC. Translated: CASSLRTSGSRMDNEQFF.

The chain employs TRBV5-1 and TRBJ1-5; TRBD1 is a possible D gene (5 bases). The V end lost 4 bases, the J end lost 4 bases, and 15 bases lay between the germline ends. CDR3 length equals 15 residues. CDR1 and CDR2 from the germline V gene are SGHRS and YFSETQ. CDR3 coding DNA: TGCGCCAGCAGCGGGGGAACAGGAGAGAATCAGCCCCAGCATTTT. The encoded protein is CASSGGTGENQPQHF.

CDR3 coding DNA: TGTGCCAGCAGCTTAAACAGGGAGGCTACCTACGAGCAGTACTTC. Amino acids: CASSLNREATYEQYF. The chain recombines TRBV13 with TRBJ2-7; D is tentatively TRBD1 or TRBD2 (6 bases each). Germline-derived CDR1 and CDR2 are PRHDT and FYEKMQ (reference sequence). Trimming shortened V by 2 bases and J by 2 bases, and 13 bases separated the two germline ends. The CDR3 length is 15 residues.

The gene calls are TRBV19 and TRBJ2-7; the D gene is possibly TRBD1 (5 bases). CDR1 and CDR2 (germline): LNHDA, SQIVND (reference sequence). Deletions cut 7 bases from V and 2 bases from J, with 18 bases between. The CDR3 has 15 residues. The CDR3 reads CASKEQEKSAYEQYF. The CDR3, as DNA: TGTGCCAGTAAAGAACAGGAAAAATCAGCCTACGAGCAGTACTTC. The full variable domain, with the rest looked up from reference TRBV19 and TRBJ2-7, is DGGITQSPKYLFRKEGQNVTLSCEQNLNHDAMYWYRQDPGQGLRLIYYSQIVNDFQKGDIAEGYSVSREKKESFPLTVTSAQKNPTAFYLCASKEQEKSAYEQYFGPGTRLTVT.

The chain uses TRBV5-1 and TRBJ2-7; no clear D. The CDR3 is 16 residues long. Germline V lookup: CDR1 SGHRS, CDR2 YFSETQ. V lost 1 base and J lost 0, with 14 bases in between. The DNA for the CDR3 is TGCGCCAGCAGCTTGTCGGCAGGTTCGAGCTCCTACGAGCAGTACTTC. It codes for CASSLSAGSSSYEQYF. The full variable domain, rest sourced from reference TRBV5-1 and TRBJ2-7, is KAGVTQTPRYLIKTRGQQVTLSCSPISGHRSVSWYQQTPGQGLQFLFEYFSETQRNKGNFPGRFSGRQFSNSRSEMNVSTLELGDSALYLCASSLSAGSSSYEQYFGPGTRLTVT.

The V call is TRBV27, the J call TRBJ2-1, with D perhaps given as TRBD1 or TRBD2 (5 bases each). Germline values: CDR1 MNHEY, CDR2 SMNVEV (reference sequence). CDR3 length: 15 amino acids. V was trimmed by 5 bases and J by 0 bases, leaving 11 bases between them. CDR3: CASSDSGSSYNEQFF. CDR3 bases: TGTGCCAGCAGTGACAGTGGGAGCTCCTACAATGAGCAGTTCTTC.